This T cell receptor (beta chain) was recovered during a study of cytomegalovirus exposure and HLA in healthy donors. As concerns this clone: The antigen remains unidentified.

The PCR contained 60 Vbeta and 13 Jbeta primers. The table came from immunoSEQ multiplex PCR; TCRdb's copy has only in-frame clones and leaves some out. This table has over 150,000 clones, 80% appearing once. Germline V gene sequence: CDR1 SGDLS, CDR2 YYNGEE. The junction had 13 bases not matched to a gene; V was cut back by 4 bases and J by 5 bases. The CDR3 runs 16 residues. Whole-study results and caveats: Specificity of a few CMV-associated chains for CMV antigens was verified in vitro. Productive rates of about 90% or about 30% were seen for most TCR beta V segments in an earlier analysis. There was a cluster of highly shared sequence variants that was likely a sequencing artifact. Researchers counted 150 to 200 TCR beta chains as cytomegalovirus-associated.

The receptor comes from a man aged 30 to 39 in good health and CMV-seronegative. Sequencing was performed on PBMCs. The J gene is TRBJ1-2, the V gene TRBV9, with 8 bases lining up with TRBD1. For the CDR3, the DNA is TGTGCCAGCAGCCCCCACCTTAGGACAGGGCTTTATGGCTACACCTTC. Protein product: CASSPHLRTGLYGYTF.